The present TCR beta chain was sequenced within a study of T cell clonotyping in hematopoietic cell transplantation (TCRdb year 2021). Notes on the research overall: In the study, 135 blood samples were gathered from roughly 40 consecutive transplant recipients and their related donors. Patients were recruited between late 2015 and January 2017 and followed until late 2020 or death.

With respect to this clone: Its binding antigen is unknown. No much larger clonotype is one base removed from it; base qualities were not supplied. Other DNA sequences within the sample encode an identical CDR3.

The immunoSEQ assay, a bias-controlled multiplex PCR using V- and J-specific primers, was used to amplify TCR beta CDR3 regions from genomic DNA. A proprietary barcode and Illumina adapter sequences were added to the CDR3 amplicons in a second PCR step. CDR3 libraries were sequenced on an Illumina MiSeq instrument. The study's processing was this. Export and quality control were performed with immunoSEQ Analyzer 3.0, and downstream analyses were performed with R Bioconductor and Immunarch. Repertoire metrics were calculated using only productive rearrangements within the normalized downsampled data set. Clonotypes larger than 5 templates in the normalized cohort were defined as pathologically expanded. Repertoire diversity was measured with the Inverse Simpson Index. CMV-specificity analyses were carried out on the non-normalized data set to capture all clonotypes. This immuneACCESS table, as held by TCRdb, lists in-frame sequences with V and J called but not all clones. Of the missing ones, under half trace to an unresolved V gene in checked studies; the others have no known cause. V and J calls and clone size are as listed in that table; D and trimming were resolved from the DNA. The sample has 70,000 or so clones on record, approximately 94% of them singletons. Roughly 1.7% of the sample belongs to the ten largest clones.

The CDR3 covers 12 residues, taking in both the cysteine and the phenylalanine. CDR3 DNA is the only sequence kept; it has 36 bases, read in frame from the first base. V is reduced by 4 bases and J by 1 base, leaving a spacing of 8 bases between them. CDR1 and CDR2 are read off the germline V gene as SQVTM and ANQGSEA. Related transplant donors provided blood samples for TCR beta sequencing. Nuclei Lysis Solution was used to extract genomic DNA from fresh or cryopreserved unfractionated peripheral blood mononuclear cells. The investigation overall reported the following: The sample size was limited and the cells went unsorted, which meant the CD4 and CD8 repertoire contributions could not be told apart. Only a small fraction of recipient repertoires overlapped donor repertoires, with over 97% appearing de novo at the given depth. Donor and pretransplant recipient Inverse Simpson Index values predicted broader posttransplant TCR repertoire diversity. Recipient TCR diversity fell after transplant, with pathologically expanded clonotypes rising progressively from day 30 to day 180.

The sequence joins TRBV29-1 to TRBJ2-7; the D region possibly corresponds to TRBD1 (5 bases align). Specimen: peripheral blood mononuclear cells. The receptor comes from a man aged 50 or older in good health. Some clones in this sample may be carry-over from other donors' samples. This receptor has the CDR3 CSVVGASYEQYF. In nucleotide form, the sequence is TGCAGCGTTGTTGGGGCTTCCTACGAGCAGTACTTC.